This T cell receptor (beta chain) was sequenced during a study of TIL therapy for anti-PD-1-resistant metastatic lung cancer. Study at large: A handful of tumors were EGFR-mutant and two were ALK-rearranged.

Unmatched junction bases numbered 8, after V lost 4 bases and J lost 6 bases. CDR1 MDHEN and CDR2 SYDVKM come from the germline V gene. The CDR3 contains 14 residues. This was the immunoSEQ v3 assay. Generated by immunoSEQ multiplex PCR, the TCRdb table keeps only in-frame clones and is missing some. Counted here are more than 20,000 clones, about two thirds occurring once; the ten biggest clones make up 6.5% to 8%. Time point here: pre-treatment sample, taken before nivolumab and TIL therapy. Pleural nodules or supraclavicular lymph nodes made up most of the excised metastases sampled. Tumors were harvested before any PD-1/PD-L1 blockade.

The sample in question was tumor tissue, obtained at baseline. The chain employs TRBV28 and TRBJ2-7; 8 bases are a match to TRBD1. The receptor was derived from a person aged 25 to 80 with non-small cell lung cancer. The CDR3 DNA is TGTGCCAGCAGTTCGGGACAGGTAATCGGCGAGCAGTACTTC. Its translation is CASSSGQVIGEQYF.